This TCR beta chain derives from a study of blood T cell repertoires in COVID-19. The data were produced by immunoSEQ multiplex PCR, yet TCRdb's version contains in-frame clones alone and is incomplete. The sample yields around 100,000 clones, 88% seen once. J was trimmed by 2 bases and V by 1 base; bases with no gene match: 5. This CDR3 has 15 residues. Sequencing used peripheral blood. The rearrangement links TRBV5-3 to TRBJ2-7, with 8 bases lining up with TRBD2. TRBV5-3 is placed among ORFs of uncertain function. This receptor was taken from a human donor in a cohort sampled during active COVID-19. The CDR3 reads CARSLSLAEPYEQYF. The CDR3 bases are TGTGCCAGAAGCTTGTCACTAGCGGAGCCCTACGAGCAGTACTTC.